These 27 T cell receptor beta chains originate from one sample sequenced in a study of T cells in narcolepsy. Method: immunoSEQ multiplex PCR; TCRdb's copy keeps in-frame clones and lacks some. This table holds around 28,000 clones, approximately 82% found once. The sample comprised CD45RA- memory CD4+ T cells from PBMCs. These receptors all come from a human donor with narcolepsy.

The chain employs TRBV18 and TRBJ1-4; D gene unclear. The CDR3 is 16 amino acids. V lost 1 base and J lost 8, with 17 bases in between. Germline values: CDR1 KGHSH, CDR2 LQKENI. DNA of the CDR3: TGTGCCAGCTCACCACGCAACAGATCCGGAGGGGAAAAACTGTTTTTT. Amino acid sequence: CASSPRNRSGGEKLFF.

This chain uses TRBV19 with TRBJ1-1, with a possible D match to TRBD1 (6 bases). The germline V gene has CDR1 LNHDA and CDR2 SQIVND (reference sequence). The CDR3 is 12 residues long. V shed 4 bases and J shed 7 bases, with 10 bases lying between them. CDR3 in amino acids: CASSRQGYEAFF. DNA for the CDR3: TGTGCCAGTAGTAGGCAGGGGTATGAAGCTTTCTTT.

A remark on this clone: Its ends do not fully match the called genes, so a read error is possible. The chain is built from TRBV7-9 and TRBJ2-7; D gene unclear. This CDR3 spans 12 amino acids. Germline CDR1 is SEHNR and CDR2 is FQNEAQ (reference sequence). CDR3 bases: TGTGCCAGCAGTGGACGAGTCTACGGGCAGTACTTC. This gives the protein CASSGRVYGQYF.

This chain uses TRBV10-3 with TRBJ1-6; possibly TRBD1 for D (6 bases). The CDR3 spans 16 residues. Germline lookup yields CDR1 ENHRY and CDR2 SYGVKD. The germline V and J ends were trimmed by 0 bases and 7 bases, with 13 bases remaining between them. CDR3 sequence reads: CAISESVGGSNSPLHF. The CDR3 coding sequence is TGTGCCATCAGTGAGTCGGTAGGGGGTAGCAATTCACCCCTCCACTTT.

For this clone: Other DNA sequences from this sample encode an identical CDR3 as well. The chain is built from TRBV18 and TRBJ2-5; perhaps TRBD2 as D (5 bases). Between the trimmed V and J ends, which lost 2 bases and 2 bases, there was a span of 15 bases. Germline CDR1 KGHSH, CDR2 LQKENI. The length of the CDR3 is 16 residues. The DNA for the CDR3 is TGTGCCAGCTCACCATTGAGGGTCGGGCGGCAAGAGACCCAGTACTTC. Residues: CASSPLRVGRQETQYF.

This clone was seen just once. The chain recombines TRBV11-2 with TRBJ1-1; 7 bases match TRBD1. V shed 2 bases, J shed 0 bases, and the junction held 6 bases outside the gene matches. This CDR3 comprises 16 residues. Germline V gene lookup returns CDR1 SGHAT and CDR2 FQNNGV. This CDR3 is CASSLLGGAVNTEAFF. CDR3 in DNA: TGTGCCAGCAGCTTACTAGGGGGCGCCGTGAACACTGAAGCTTTCTTT.

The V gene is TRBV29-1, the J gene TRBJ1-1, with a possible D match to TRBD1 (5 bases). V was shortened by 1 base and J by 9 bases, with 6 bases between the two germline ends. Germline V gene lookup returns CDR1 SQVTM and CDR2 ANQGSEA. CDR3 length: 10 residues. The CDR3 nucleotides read TGCAGCGTTGAAGGGACACAAGCTTTCTTT. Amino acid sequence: CSVEGTQAFF.

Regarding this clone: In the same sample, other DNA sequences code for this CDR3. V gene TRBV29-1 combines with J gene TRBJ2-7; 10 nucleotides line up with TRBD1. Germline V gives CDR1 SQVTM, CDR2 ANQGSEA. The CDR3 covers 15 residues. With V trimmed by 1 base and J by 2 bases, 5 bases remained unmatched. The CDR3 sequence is CSVEGRGQGTYEQYF. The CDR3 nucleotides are TGCAGCGTTGAAGGACGGGGACAGGGGACCTACGAGCAGTACTTC.

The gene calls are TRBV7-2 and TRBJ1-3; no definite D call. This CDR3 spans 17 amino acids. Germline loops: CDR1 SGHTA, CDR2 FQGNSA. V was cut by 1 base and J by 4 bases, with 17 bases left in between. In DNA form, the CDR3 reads TGTGCCAGCAGCTTAGTGAACCCAGGTTCGGGAGGAAACACCATATATTTT. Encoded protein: CASSLVNPGSGGNTIYF.

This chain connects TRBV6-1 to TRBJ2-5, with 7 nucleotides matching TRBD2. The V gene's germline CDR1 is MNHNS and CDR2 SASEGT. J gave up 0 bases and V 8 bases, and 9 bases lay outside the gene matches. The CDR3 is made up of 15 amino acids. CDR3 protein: CASREAGGNQETQYF. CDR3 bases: TGTGCCAGCCGAGAAGCCGGGGGGAACCAAGAGACCCAGTACTTC.

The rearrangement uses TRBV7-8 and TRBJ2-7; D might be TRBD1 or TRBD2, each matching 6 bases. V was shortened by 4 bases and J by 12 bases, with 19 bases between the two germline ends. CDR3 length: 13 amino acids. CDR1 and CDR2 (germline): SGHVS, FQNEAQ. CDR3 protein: CASSSDTGARRYF. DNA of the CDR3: TGTGCCAGCAGCTCCGACACGGGGGCGAGGCGGTACTTC.

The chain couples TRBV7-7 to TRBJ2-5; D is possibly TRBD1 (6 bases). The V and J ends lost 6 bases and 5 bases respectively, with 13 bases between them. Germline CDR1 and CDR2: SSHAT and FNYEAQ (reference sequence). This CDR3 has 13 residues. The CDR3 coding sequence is TGTGCCAGCAGTCGAGGGGGATGGGAGACCCAGTACTTC. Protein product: CASSRGGWETQYF.

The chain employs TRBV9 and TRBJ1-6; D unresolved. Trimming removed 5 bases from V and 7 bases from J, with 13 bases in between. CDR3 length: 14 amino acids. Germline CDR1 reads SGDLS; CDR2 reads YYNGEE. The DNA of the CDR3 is TGTGCCAGCAGTGCCGGGCCAGAGAATTCACCCCTCCACTTT. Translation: CASSAGPENSPLHF.

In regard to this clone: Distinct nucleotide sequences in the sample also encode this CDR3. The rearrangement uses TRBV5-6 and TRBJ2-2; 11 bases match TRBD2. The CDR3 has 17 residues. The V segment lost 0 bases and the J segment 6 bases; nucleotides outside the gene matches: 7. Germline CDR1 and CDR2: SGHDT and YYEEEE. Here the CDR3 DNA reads TGTGCCAGCAGCTTGGTAGCGGGGGGGCCTCGTTCCGGGGAGCTGTTTTTT. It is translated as CASSLVAGGPRSGELFF.

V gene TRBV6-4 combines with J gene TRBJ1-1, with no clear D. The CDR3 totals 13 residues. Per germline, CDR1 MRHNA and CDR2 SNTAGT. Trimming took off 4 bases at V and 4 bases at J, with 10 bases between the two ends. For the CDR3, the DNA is TGTGCCAGCAGTGCGGCTTTCGGCACTGAAGCTTTCTTT. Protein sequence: CASSAAFGTEAFF.

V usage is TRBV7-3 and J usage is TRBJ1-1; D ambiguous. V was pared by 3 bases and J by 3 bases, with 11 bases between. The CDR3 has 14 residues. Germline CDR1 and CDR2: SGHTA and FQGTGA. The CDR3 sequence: CASSFRGPDTEAFF. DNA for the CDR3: TGTGCCAGCAGCTTTCGAGGGCCCGACACTGAAGCTTTCTTT. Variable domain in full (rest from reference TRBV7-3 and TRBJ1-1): GAGVSQTPSNKVTEKGKYVELRCDPISGHTALYWYRQSLGQGPEFLIYFQGTGAADDSGLPNDRFFAVRPEGSVSTLKIQRTERGDSAVYLCASSFRGPDTEAFFGQGTRLTVV.

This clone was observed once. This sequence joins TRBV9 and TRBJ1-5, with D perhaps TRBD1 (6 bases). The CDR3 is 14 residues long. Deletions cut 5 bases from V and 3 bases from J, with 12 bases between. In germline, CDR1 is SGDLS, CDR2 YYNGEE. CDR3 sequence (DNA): TGTGCCAGCAGGACAGGACGACTCAATCAGCCCCAGCATTTT. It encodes CASRTGRLNQPQHF.

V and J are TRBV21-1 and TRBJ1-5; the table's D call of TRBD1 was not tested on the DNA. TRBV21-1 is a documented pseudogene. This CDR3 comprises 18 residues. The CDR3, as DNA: TGTGCCAGCAGCAAAGCCGGCAGGGGGCGCCTTGGGAGGCAGCCCCAGCATTTT. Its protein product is CASSKAGRGRLGRQPQHF.

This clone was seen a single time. The CDR3 region is CASSPGPTYESYTF. Written as DNA, the CDR3 is TGTGCCAGCAGCCCGGGACCGACCTATGAGAGCTACACCTTC. This chain connects TRBV7-4 to TRBJ1-2; possible D gene TRBD1, 5 bases. V lost 5 bases and J lost 9, with 19 bases in between. CDR1 is SGHVT, CDR2 SQSDAQ, per germline. The CDR3 extends over 14 amino acids.

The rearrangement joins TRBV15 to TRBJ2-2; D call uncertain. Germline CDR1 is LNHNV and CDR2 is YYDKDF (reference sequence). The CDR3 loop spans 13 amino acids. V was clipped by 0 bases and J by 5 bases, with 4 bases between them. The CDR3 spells CATSREGTGELFF. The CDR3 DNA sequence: TGTGCCACCAGCAGAGAAGGAACCGGGGAGCTGTTTTTT.

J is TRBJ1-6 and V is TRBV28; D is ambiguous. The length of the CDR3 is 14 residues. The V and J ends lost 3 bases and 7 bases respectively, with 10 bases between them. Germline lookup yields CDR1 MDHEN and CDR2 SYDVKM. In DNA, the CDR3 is TGTGCCAGCAGTTTCGGGCCTGGGAATTCACCCCTCCACTTT. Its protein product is CASSFGPGNSPLHF.

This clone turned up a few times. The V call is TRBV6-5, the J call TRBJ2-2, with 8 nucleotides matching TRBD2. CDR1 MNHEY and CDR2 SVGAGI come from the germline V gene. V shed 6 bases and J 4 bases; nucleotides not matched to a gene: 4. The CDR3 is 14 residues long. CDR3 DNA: TGTGCCAGCAGGGGAGCGGGGGTCACCGGGGAGCTGTTTTTT. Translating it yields CASRGAGVTGELFF.

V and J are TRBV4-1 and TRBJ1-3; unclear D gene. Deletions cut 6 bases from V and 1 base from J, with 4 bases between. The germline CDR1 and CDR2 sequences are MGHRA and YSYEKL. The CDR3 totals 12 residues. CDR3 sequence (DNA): TGCGCCAGCAGTGAATCTGGAAACACCATATATTTT. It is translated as CASSESGNTIYF.

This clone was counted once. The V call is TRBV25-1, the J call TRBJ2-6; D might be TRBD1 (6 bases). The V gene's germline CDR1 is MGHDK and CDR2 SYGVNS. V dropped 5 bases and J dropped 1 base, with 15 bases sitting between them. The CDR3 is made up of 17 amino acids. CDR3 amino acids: CASSNLPQGSGANVLTF. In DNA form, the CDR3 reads TGTGCCAGCAGTAACCTGCCACAGGGATCTGGGGCCAACGTCCTGACTTTC.

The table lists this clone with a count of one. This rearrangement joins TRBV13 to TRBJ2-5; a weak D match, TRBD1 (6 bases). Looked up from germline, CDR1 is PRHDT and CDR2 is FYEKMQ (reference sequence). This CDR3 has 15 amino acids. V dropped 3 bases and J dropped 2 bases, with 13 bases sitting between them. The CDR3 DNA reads TGTGCCAGCAGCTTTAGACGAACAGGGCAAGAGACCCAGTACTTC. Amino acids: CASSFRRTGQETQYF.

Here the CDR3 reads CASRAEAGDSNQPQHF. The DNA of the CDR3 is TGTGCCAGCAGGGCAGAGGCCGGAGATAGCAATCAGCCCCAGCATTTT. V usage is TRBV4-2 and J usage is TRBJ1-5; D is ambiguous. Germline CDR1 reads LGHNA; CDR2 reads YNFKEQ. V shed 6 bases and J shed 0 bases, with 15 bases lying between them. This CDR3 is built from 16 residues.

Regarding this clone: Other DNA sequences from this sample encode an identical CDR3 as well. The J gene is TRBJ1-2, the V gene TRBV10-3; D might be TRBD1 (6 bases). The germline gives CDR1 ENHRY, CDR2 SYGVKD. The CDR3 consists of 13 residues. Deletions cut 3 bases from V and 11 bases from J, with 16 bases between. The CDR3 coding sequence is TGTGCCATCAGTGATAGCACGGGGGCCAAGTACACCTTC. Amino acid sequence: CAISDSTGAKYTF.